The sample holds many counts of the clone carrying this T cell receptor (beta chain). Its antigen is still unknown. This entry belongs to a study of T cell repertoires in cytomegalovirus infection. Study-level background: Indicated by public TCR beta signatures were CMV infection and matching HLA type. Study results and caveats: Ex vivo responses were dominated by HLA-C-restricted CMV-specific TCR beta clonotypes. Identification of carriers of CMV plus the relevant HLA was performed using cumulative public TCR beta family frequency.

CDR1 is MNHEY, CDR2 SVGEGT, per germline. The CDR3 totals 13 residues. V lost 6 bases and J 5 bases, leaving 14 bases between the germline ends. TCRdb re-analysed the reads in MiXCR, keeping a single row per CDR3 protein. The sample includes 300,000 or so distinct CDR3 sequences, around 10% of them seen just once. The V and J genes are TRBV6-2 or TRBV6-3 and TRBJ2-7; maybe TRBD2 (7 bases). The sequence came from a human donor in good health (CMV status not recorded). Some clones in this sample may be carry-over from other donors' samples. Material for sequencing was PBMCs. CDR3: CASSNGGRHEQYV. CDR3 DNA: TGTGCCAGCAGCAACGGGGGGCGGCACGAGCAGTACGTC.